The source of this T cell receptor (beta chain) is a study of blood T cells in healthy people across ages. The V and J ends lost 7 bases and 4 bases, in that order; junction bases with no gene match: 13. Germline CDR1 reads MDHEN; CDR2 reads SYDVKM. The CDR3 sequence is 16 residues long. For the second PCR, which ran for roughly 7 to 11 cycles, a sample-barcoded 5' primer and a J-beta primer mix were used. TCRdb recomputed calls from the 5' RACE reads with MiXCR, one row per CDR3 protein. The sample lists around 820,000 distinct CDR3 sequences; 25% were seen once. The data also belong to a second study, concerning T cells of mothers and their children. Per that study: Similar thymic selection effects on TCR recombination output appear in pairs, both related and unrelated.

Sequencing was performed on blood. The receptor's source is a boy between 10 and 17 years old in good health. This rearrangement joins TRBV28 to TRBJ2-3, with 8 bases that match TRBD2. The CDR3 protein is CASNIAGTSLPDTQYF. DNA of the CDR3: TGTGCCAGCAACATAGCCGGGACTAGTTTGCCAGATACGCAGTATTTT.